Each of the 27 T cell receptor beta chains below was sequenced from the same sample in a study of beta chain features in type 1 diabetes. Investigators reverse transcribed all isolated RNA, so they sequenced expressed TCRB transcripts. The protocol was immunoSEQ multiplex PCR, while the TCRdb copy is restricted to in-frame clones and leaves out a portion. This sample carries some 120,000 clones, roughly 17% of them seen once, and the ten largest clones take approximately 2.5%. The antigens of these receptors remain unknown. Study-level results: Significant though moderate, a shortening of TCRB CDR3s appeared in all four CD4+ subsets of Type 1 diabetes patients.

The sequencing input was central memory CD4+ T cells from blood. These receptors all stem from a man in his late teens or twenties with type 1 diabetes.

This clone turned up a few times. The V and J genes are TRBV29-1 and TRBJ1-5; D is possibly TRBD1 (6 bases). CDR1 is SQVTM and CDR2 is ANQGSEA in the germline V gene. V lost 7 bases to trimming and J lost 4 bases, with 23 bases between them. CDR3 size: 16 residues. CDR3 amino acids: CSALIGQSSLNQPQHF. CDR3 sequence (DNA): TGCAGCGCGCTAATCGGACAGTCTTCATTGAATCAGCCCCAGCATTTT.

This clone was seen a few times. The chain links TRBV2 to TRBJ2-7, with 9 bases aligning to TRBD1. Per germline, CDR1 SNHLY and CDR2 FYNNEI. This CDR3 contains 14 residues. V was pared by 7 bases and J by 7 bases, with 11 bases of the junction left unmatched. The DNA of the CDR3 is TGTGCCAGCACTACTGGGACAGGGTCATGGGAGCAGTACTTC. Amino acid sequence: CASTTGTGSWEQYF.

The chain joins TRBV2 to TRBJ2-4, with D possibly matching TRBD1 (5 bases). With 6 bases removed from V and 8 bases from J, the gap between germline ends came to 17 bases. The CDR3 is made up of 14 amino acids. CDR1 and CDR2 from the germline V gene are SNHLY and FYNNEI. CDR3 nucleotides: TGTGCCAGCAGGAACGGCTGGGAAGGGGACATTCAGTACTTC. As protein: CASRNGWEGDIQYF. Full variable domain (missing parts from reference TRBV2 and TRBJ2-4): EPEVTQTPSHQVTQMGQEVILRCVPISNHLYFYWYRQILGQKVEFLVSFYNNEISEKSEIFDDQFSVERPDGSNFTLKIRSTKLEDSAMYFCASRNGWEGDIQYFGAGTRLSVL.

The chain uses TRBV18 and TRBJ2-7, with 8 bases lining up with TRBD1. The CDR3 is 13 residues long. The V gene end was trimmed by 3 bases and the J gene end by 3 bases; junction bases not matched to a gene: 1. The germline V gene encodes CDR1 KGHSH and CDR2 LQKENI. The CDR3 protein is CASSPGQDYEQYF. DNA for the CDR3: TGTGCCAGCTCACCGGGACAGGACTACGAGCAGTACTTC.

This clone came up a few times. The chain is built from TRBV5-1 and TRBJ2-3; D call uncertain. The germline gives CDR1 SGHRS, CDR2 YFSETQ. Trimming cost V 0 bases and J 6 bases, with 11 bases left between them. This CDR3 region has 14 residues. The CDR3 protein is CASSLDPPTDTQYF. In nucleotides, the CDR3 is TGCGCCAGCAGCTTGGATCCCCCCACTGATACGCAGTATTTT.

V and J are TRBV10-3 and TRBJ2-2; 7 positions match TRBD1. V shed 5 bases and J 1 base; nucleotides not matched to a gene: 1. From germline, CDR1 is ENHRY and CDR2 SYGVKD. The CDR3 has 14 residues. The CDR3 here is CAISTGVNTGELFF. The CDR3 nucleotides read TGTGCCATCAGTACAGGGGTGAACACCGGGGAGCTGTTTTTT.

This CDR3 is CASSYRSSRRGTGELFF. Here the CDR3 DNA reads TGTGCCAGCAGCTATCGAAGTAGTCGGCGGGGAACCGGGGAGCTGTTTTTT. The chain links TRBV13 to TRBJ2-2, with D possibly matching TRBD2 (6 bases). CDR1 and CDR2 (germline): PRHDT, FYEKMQ (reference sequence). Trimming pared 4 bases from V and 5 bases from J, leaving 20 bases between. The CDR3 runs to 17 residues.

The chain has TRBV5-6 and TRBJ2-5; the D gene is possibly TRBD2 (5 bases). The CDR3 extends over 11 amino acids. Germline V gene sequence: CDR1 SGHDT, CDR2 YYEEEE. V was clipped by 4 bases and J by 7 bases, with 8 bases between them. CDR3 coding DNA: TGTGCCAGCAGCGCCCGGGGGACCCAGTACTTC. This codes for CASSARGTQYF.

This clone occurred a few times. The V and J genes are TRBV27 and TRBJ2-5, with 8 positions matching TRBD2. Germline CDR1 and CDR2: MNHEY and SMNVEV (reference sequence). Trimming removed 4 bases from V and 5 bases from J; junction bases left unmatched: 12. CDR3 length equals 16 residues. The DNA of the CDR3 is TGTGCCAGCAGTTCTATAGTGGCTAGCGGGTATGAGACCCAGTACTTC. Translating it yields CASSSIVASGYETQYF.

The V call is TRBV2, the J call TRBJ1-2; no definite D call. The CDR3 loop spans 13 amino acids. Germline-derived CDR1 and CDR2 are SNHLY and FYNNEI. Trimming left V 3 bases short and J 4 bases short, with 9 bases between. The CDR3 is CASSEDLSYGYTF. CDR3 DNA: TGTGCCAGCAGTGAGGACCTAAGCTATGGCTACACCTTC.

This sequence joins TRBV7-9 and TRBJ2-3; tentatively, D is TRBD2 (5 bases). The CDR3 contains 16 residues. Per the germline V gene, CDR1 is SEHNR and CDR2 is FQNEAQ (reference sequence). Deletions cut 4 bases from V and 2 bases from J, with 16 bases between. The CDR3 DNA is TGTGCCAGCAGCTCAAACCCCGGACTGATCACAGATACGCAGTATTTT. Protein: CASSSNPGLITDTQYF.

The chain has TRBV6-4 and TRBJ1-5, with 7 positions matching TRBD1. Germline V lookup: CDR1 MRHNA, CDR2 SNTAGT. This CDR3 has 11 residues. V shed 2 bases and J 14 bases; nucleotides not matched to a gene: 3. The chain's CDR3 is CASSDLGQEHF. The DNA of the CDR3 is TGTGCCAGCAGTGACCTTGGACAGGAGCATTTT.

This clone has at least ten counts. The genes are TRBV25-1 and TRBJ1-5; D may be TRBD1 (5 bases). The CDR3 is made up of 16 amino acids. V was clipped by 4 bases and J by 2 bases, with 15 bases between them. Germline assignment: CDR1 MGHDK and CDR2 SYGVNS. CDR3: CASSGEKTAGNQPQHF. The CDR3 DNA follows: TGTGCCAGCAGTGGGGAAAAGACAGCGGGCAATCAGCCCCAGCATTTT.

A few counts support this clone. The chain joins TRBV19 to TRBJ1-1; the D gene is possibly TRBD1 (5 bases). Trimming took 7 bases from V and 3 from J, leaving 12 bases between them. The CDR3 is 13 residues long. Germline lookup yields CDR1 LNHDA and CDR2 SQIVND (reference sequence). CDR3 sequence reads: CASMLGRDTEAFF. The DNA of the CDR3 is TGTGCCAGTATGTTGGGACGGGACACTGAAGCTTTCTTT. The full variable domain, completed using reference TRBV19 and TRBJ1-1, is DGGITQSPKYLFRKEGQNVTLSCEQNLNHDAMYWYRQDPGQGLRLIYYSQIVNDFQKGDIAEGYSVSREKKESFPLTVTSAQKNPTAFYLCASMLGRDTEAFFGQGTRLTVV.

This clone was seen only a few times. This chain connects TRBV10-3 to TRBJ2-7, with D perhaps TRBD1 or TRBD2 (8 bases each). The CDR3 length is 16 residues. V was pared by 3 bases and J by 4 bases, with 19 bases between. Germline V gene data show CDR1 as ENHRY and CDR2 as SYGVKD. CDR3 sequence: CAISDSGGDRSYEQYF. DNA of the CDR3: TGTGCCATCAGTGACTCGGGAGGGGACAGGTCTTACGAGCAGTACTTC.

This clone was counted a few times. The chain has TRBV28 and TRBJ1-6; the D is unclear. The CDR3 runs to 14 residues. V lost 5 bases to trimming and J lost 8 bases, with 13 bases between them. Germline lookup yields CDR1 MDHEN and CDR2 SYDVKM. Here the CDR3 DNA reads TGTGCCAGCAGTCTCCCCCGCCGGGATTCACCCCTCCACTTT. Translating it yields CASSLPRRDSPLHF.

CDR3 loop: CASSPPPIGEGWTKNIQYF. The CDR3 DNA is TGTGCCAGCAGCCCCCCTCCCATCGGGGAGGGGTGGACCAAAAACATTCAGTACTTC. The V call is TRBV7-9, the J call TRBJ2-4; 7 positions agree with TRBD2. This CDR3 is 19 amino acids long. Germline lookup yields CDR1 SEHNR and CDR2 FQNEAQ (reference sequence). J gave up 2 bases and V 5 bases, and 18 bases lay outside the gene matches. The variable domain in full, completed from reference TRBV7-9 and TRBJ2-4, reads DTGVSQNPRHKITKRGQNVTFRCDPISEHNRLYWYRQTLGQGPEFLTYFQNEAQLEKSRLLSDRFSAERPKGSFSTLEIQRTEQGDSAMYLCASSPPPIGEGWTKNIQYFGAGTRLSVL.

The chain links TRBV5-1 to TRBJ2-5; D might be TRBD1 (5 bases). The V end was cut by 4 bases, the J end by 2 bases, with 15 bases between. CDR3 size: 15 residues. Germline V gene lookup returns CDR1 SGHRS and CDR2 YFSETQ. CDR3 sequence (DNA): TGCGCCAGCAGCCGAGCCGCGACAGAACAAGAGACCCAGTACTTC. It specifies CASSRAATEQETQYF.

V gene TRBV30 combines with J gene TRBJ2-1; tentative D call: TRBD2 (6 bases). V lost 3 bases, J lost 6 bases, and 12 bases lay in between. Germline CDR1 GTSNPN, CDR2 SVGIG (reference sequence). CDR3 length: 13 residues. The CDR3 DNA follows: TGTGCCTGGAGGAAGGAGGGAAGCAATGAGCAGTTCTTC. This encodes CAWRKEGSNEQFF.

V and J are TRBV27 and TRBJ1-6; possibly TRBD1 for D (6 bases). V shed 8 bases and J shed 7 bases, with 15 bases lying between them. Per the germline V gene, CDR1 is MNHEY and CDR2 is SMNVEV (reference sequence). The CDR3 length is 14 residues. CDR3 sequence: CASSRTARNSPLHF. DNA of the CDR3: TGTGCCAGCTCCCGGACAGCGCGAAATTCACCCCTCCACTTT.

The V call is TRBV30, the J call TRBJ2-7; D could derive from TRBD1 or TRBD2 (6 bases each). This CDR3 has 16 amino acids. The V gene lost 7 bases and the J gene lost 3 bases, with 25 bases spanning the gap. The germline V gene encodes CDR1 GTSNPN and CDR2 SVGIG (reference sequence). The DNA of the CDR3 is TGTGCCTCTAACGGAGGGGGGAAGACAGAATACTACGAGCAGTACTTC. Translation gives CASNGGGKTEYYEQYF.

This clone was recorded many times. The V gene is TRBV29-1, the J gene TRBJ2-5, with D possibly being TRBD2 (6 bases). Germline CDR1 reads SQVTM; CDR2 reads ANQGSEA. The CDR3 has 12 residues. The CDR3 is CSARLVKETQYF. As DNA, the CDR3 is TGCAGTGCGAGACTAGTAAAAGAGACCCAGTACTTC.

This chain joins TRBV30 and TRBJ1-5; 7 positions match TRBD1. This CDR3 is 15 amino acids long. Germline values: CDR1 GTSNPN, CDR2 SVGIG (reference sequence). With 1 base clipped from V and 1 base from J, the junction kept 4 bases outside the gene matches. CDR3 sequence reads: CAWSAYRGSNQPQHF. As DNA, the CDR3 is TGTGCCTGGAGTGCCTACAGGGGAAGCAATCAGCCCCAGCATTTT.

This sequence joins TRBV30 and TRBJ2-1, with TRBD1 identical over 7 bases. Germline V lookup: CDR1 GTSNPN, CDR2 SVGIG (reference sequence). V lost 4 bases to trimming and J lost 3 bases; unmatched junction nucleotides: 3. The CDR3 spans 13 residues. The CDR3 loop reads CAWTGTVYNEQFF. DNA of the CDR3: TGTGCCTGGACCGGGACAGTCTACAATGAGCAGTTCTTC.

This clone was counted at least ten times. The chain uses TRBV7-9 and TRBJ2-7, with D possibly matching TRBD1 (6 bases). CDR1 is SEHNR, CDR2 FQNEAQ, per germline (reference sequence). The CDR3 is 15 amino acids. The V and J ends lost 6 bases and 4 bases respectively, with 19 bases between them. The CDR3 DNA is TGTGCCAGCAGACCCCCCACAGGGTCCGGTTACGAGCAGTACTTC. Amino acids: CASRPPTGSGYEQYF.

This clone was detected a few times. This chain links TRBV6-5 with TRBJ1-2; TRBD1 agrees at 7 bases. The CDR3 extends over 12 amino acids. From germline, CDR1 is MNHEY and CDR2 SVGAGI. After removal of 4 bases from V and 7 bases from J, the junction contained 3 bases not matched to a gene. CDR3 bases: TGTGCCAGCAGTTCTACAGGGGTTGGCTACACCTTC. Translation: CASSSTGVGYTF.

This clone has ten or more counts. The chain carries TRBV19 and TRBJ2-3; D is perhaps TRBD2 (5 bases). V lost 2 bases and J 4 bases, leaving 13 bases between the germline ends. The CDR3 is 15 residues long. In germline, CDR1 is LNHDA, CDR2 SQIVND (reference sequence). The CDR3 DNA is TGTGCCAGTAGTATAAGGAGAACTAGTTCAGATACGCAGTATTTT. It is translated as CASSIRRTSSDTQYF.